The 7 T cell receptor beta chains below were found in one sample sequenced in a study of cytomegalovirus exposure and HLA in healthy donors. Primers: 60 Vbeta forward and 13 Jbeta reverse. Method: immunoSEQ multiplex PCR; TCRdb's copy keeps in-frame clones and lacks some. Of 150,000 to 170,000 clones in the sample, about 80% were seen once. Sequencing was carried out using PBMCs. These receptors all stem from a woman in her thirties or forties in good health and CMV-seronegative.

This chain connects TRBV10-1 to TRBJ2-7; TRBD2 might be the D (5 bases). The CDR3 is 13 residues long. Trimming took 7 bases from V and 3 from J, leaving 13 bases between them. The V gene's germline CDR1 is WNHNN and CDR2 SYGVQD (reference sequence). The CDR3 spells CASKEAGNYEQYF. CDR3 sequence (DNA): TGCGCCAGCAAGGAGGCAGGCAACTACGAGCAGTACTTC.

This chain links TRBV5-6 with TRBJ1-4, with D hard to call. Germline V gives CDR1 SGHDT, CDR2 YYEEEE. The length of the CDR3 is 16 residues. V lost 2 bases and J lost 0, with 11 bases in between. CDR3 sequence (DNA): TGTGCCAGCAGCTTACCAGGACTTTCAACTAATGAAAAACTGTTTTTT. Protein product: CASSLPGLSTNEKLFF.

The chain links TRBV5-4 to TRBJ1-2, with 8 bases identical to TRBD1. The CDR3 has 13 amino acids. Germline V gene lookup returns CDR1 SGHNT and CDR2 YYREEE (reference sequence). After removal of 7 bases from V and 4 bases from J, the junction contained 6 bases not matched to a gene. The CDR3 here is CASSDDRGYGYTF. For the CDR3, the DNA is TGTGCCAGCTCGGATGACAGGGGCTATGGCTACACCTTC.

The V call is TRBV5-1, the J call TRBJ1-1; the match to TRBD1 covers 8 bases. V lost 5 bases and J lost 10; bases outside the gene matches: 10. Germline loops: CDR1 SGHRS, CDR2 YFSETQ. This CDR3 is 13 amino acids long. The CDR3 DNA reads TGCGCCAGCAGAACCGACAGGGGAAGAGGAGCTTTCTTT. Its translation: CASRTDRGRGAFF.

The genes are TRBV18 and TRBJ1-2, with D perhaps TRBD1 (6 bases). CDR3 length: 15 amino acids. In germline, CDR1 is KGHSH, CDR2 LQKENI. The germline V and J ends were trimmed by 4 bases and 2 bases, with 14 bases remaining between them. CDR3 sequence reads: CASSRDMESNYGYTF. The CDR3 DNA reads TGTGCCAGCTCACGGGACATGGAATCGAACTATGGCTACACCTTC.

The J gene is TRBJ1-3, the V gene TRBV27; possibly TRBD1 for D (5 bases). The germline CDR1 and CDR2 sequences are MNHEY and SMNVEV (reference sequence). This CDR3 has 14 residues. Trimming took 5 bases from V and 3 from J, leaving 11 bases between them. The CDR3 loop reads CASSPQARGNTIYF. The CDR3, as DNA: TGTGCCAGCAGTCCACAGGCACGTGGAAACACCATATATTTT.

J is TRBJ1-1 and V is TRBV6-1; D may be TRBD1 (5 bases). In germline, CDR1 is MNHNS, CDR2 SASEGT. The CDR3 has 15 residues. The V gene lost 5 bases and the J gene lost 1 base, with 14 bases spanning the gap. CDR3 region: CASSRQRDKNTEAFF. CDR3 nucleotide sequence: TGTGCCAGCAGTCGACAGAGAGATAAGAACACTGAAGCTTTCTTT.